This passage covers 12 T cell receptor beta chains from one sample sequenced in a study of CD8+ T cells in alopecia areata (dated by TCRdb to 2017 to 2018). Per the publication, the time point label means: approximately 4 weeks on oral tofacitinib. This specimen's treatment or condition label, interpreted: oral pan-JAK inhibitor, 5-10 mg twice daily. The library was prepared using the immunoSEQ multiplex PCR assay. RNA was extracted from all samples and reverse transcribed into cDNA as template for TCR sequencing. TCRdb stores this immuneACCESS table with in-frame sequences only. Part of the clones is absent; in the studies checked, under half of the shortfall reflects unresolved V genes, and no reason is known for the rest. The table for this sample lists some 200,000 clones; 50% to 60% of them were counted only once. The ten most abundant clones make up about 3.5% of the sample. The material sequenced was CD4+ T cells sorted from blood, taken at week 4, from a patient treated with tofacitinib. These receptors originate from a human donor with alopecia areata.

This chain connects TRBV6-5 to TRBJ2-5; D gene uncertain. The V end lost 4 bases, the J end lost 7 bases, and 10 bases lay between the germline ends. CDR1 and CDR2 (germline): MNHEY, SVGAGI. The CDR3 is made up of 12 amino acids. The CDR3 here is CASSSPYGTQYF. The CDR3 coding sequence is TGTGCCAGCAGTTCCCCTTACGGGACCCAGTACTTC.

The rearrangement joins TRBV30 to TRBJ2-1; 8 bases fit TRBD2. The V segment lost 5 bases and the J segment 6 bases; nucleotides outside the gene matches: 3. Germline CDR1 GTSNPN, CDR2 SVGIG (reference sequence). This CDR3 comprises 12 residues. CDR3: CAWGSGGNEQFF. CDR3 nucleotides: TGTGCCTGGGGAAGCGGGGGCAATGAGCAGTTCTTC. Based on the CDR3 plus reference TRBV30 and TRBJ2-1, the full variable domain is SQTIHQWPATLVQPVGSPLSLECTVEGTSNPNLYWYRQAAGRGLQLLFYSVGIGQISSEVPQNLSASRPQDRQFILSSKKLLLSDSGFYLCAWGSGGNEQFFGPGTRLTVL.

The chain recombines TRBV4-3 with TRBJ2-1, with D uncertain. Trimming shortened V by 0 bases and J by 5 bases, and 11 bases separated the two germline ends. Germline V gene data show CDR1 as LGHNA and CDR2 as YSLEER. The CDR3 is 15 amino acids. CDR3 nucleotide sequence: TGCGCCAGCAGCCAAGAATGGGGTAGGCACAATGAGCAGTTCTTC. Protein product: CASSQEWGRHNEQFF.

This clone is a singleton in its sample. V is TRBV29-1 and J is TRBJ1-1; D remains ambiguous. Germline-derived CDR1 and CDR2 are SQVTM and ANQGSEA. The CDR3 has 13 residues. Trimming took off 7 bases at V and 0 bases at J, with 12 bases between the two ends. The CDR3 DNA follows: TGCAGCGCCTCGACACCGCTGAACACTGAAGCTTTCTTT. Translating gives CSASTPLNTEAFF.

The chain joins TRBV11-2 to TRBJ2-5, with TRBD1 identical over 7 bases. V lost 4 bases and J lost 3; bases outside the gene matches: 5. The germline CDR1 and CDR2 sequences are SGHAT and FQNNGV. This CDR3 comprises 14 residues. The CDR3 region is CASSSGGTKETQYF. The DNA for the CDR3 is TGTGCCAGCAGCTCAGGGGGTACCAAAGAGACCCAGTACTTC.

The chain has TRBV5-1 and TRBJ2-5; possibly TRBD1 for D (5 bases). There are 14 residues in the CDR3. V lost 0 bases and J 5 bases, leaving 11 bases between the germline ends. Germline V gene data show CDR1 as SGHRS and CDR2 as YFSETQ. CDR3 loop: CASSLAEGAETQYF. The DNA for the CDR3 is TGCGCCAGCAGCTTGGCCGAAGGGGCCGAGACCCAGTACTTC.

This clone was detected once. Other DNA sequences in this specimen translate into the identical CDR3. V usage is TRBV29-1 and J usage is TRBJ1-1, with a possible D match to TRBD1 (6 bases). Germline lookup yields CDR1 SQVTM and CDR2 ANQGSEA. This CDR3 spans 12 amino acids. Trimming cost V 7 bases and J 1 base, with 10 bases left between them. The CDR3 sequence: CSAGQQNTEAFF. The CDR3 DNA is TGCAGCGCAGGACAGCAGAACACTGAAGCTTTCTTT.

This rearrangement joins TRBV29-1 to TRBJ2-1; possibly TRBD1 or TRBD2 for D (5 bases each). The V end lost 8 bases, the J end lost 0 bases, and 20 bases lay between the germline ends. Germline-derived CDR1 and CDR2 are SQVTM and ANQGSEA. The CDR3 has 16 amino acids. In DNA, the CDR3 is TGCAGCTGTGCGGGTTTCAGGGCGAGCTCCTACAATGAGCAGTTCTTC. As protein: CSCAGFRASSYNEQFF.

This clone was found a few times. The rearrangement uses TRBV4-1 and TRBJ1-1; D is unresolved. Germline V gene lookup returns CDR1 MGHRA and CDR2 YSYEKL. Trimming took 3 bases from V and 4 from J, leaving 6 bases between them. The CDR3 length is 12 residues. The CDR3 DNA follows: TGCGCCAGCAGCCAGGTGGGCACTGAAGCTTTCTTT. This codes for CASSQVGTEAFF.

This clone was picked up a small number of times. The chain employs TRBV7-9 and TRBJ2-7; D may match TRBD1 or TRBD2 (6 bases each). Trimming pared 5 bases from V and 6 bases from J, leaving 26 bases between. This CDR3 contains 17 residues. Germline CDR1 is SEHNR and CDR2 is FQNEAQ (reference sequence). CDR3 protein: CASSTGLRGARNTEQYF. CDR3 DNA sequence: TGTGCCAGCAGCACTGGACTAAGGGGGGCCCGAAATACCGAGCAGTACTTC. The whole variable domain, remainder taken from reference TRBV7-9 and TRBJ2-7, is DTGVSQNPRHKITKRGQNVTFRCDPISEHNRLYWYRQTLGQGPEFLTYFQNEAQLEKSRLLSDRFSAERPKGSFSTLEIQRTEQGDSAMYLCASSTGLRGARNTEQYFGPGTRLTVT.

This clone was seen a few times. This chain joins TRBV7-9 and TRBJ1-4; D is unclear. The germline V gene encodes CDR1 SEHNR and CDR2 FQNEAQ (reference sequence). With 4 bases removed from V and 10 bases from J, the gap between germline ends came to 16 bases. This CDR3 has 14 residues. The CDR3 reads CASSSVGRSGKLFF. The CDR3 DNA follows: TGTGCCAGCAGCTCAGTTGGACGGTCCGGAAAACTGTTTTTT.

This clone was detected only a few times. The J gene is TRBJ1-2, the V gene TRBV9; D is undetermined. The CDR3 contains 13 residues. Germline values: CDR1 SGDLS, CDR2 YYNGEE. The ends were cut back, 1 base at V and 6 bases at J, with 10 bases in the middle. CDR3 DNA sequence: TGTGCCAGCAGCGTATATCTAAGGGATGGCTACACCTTC. This sequence encodes CASSVYLRDGYTF.